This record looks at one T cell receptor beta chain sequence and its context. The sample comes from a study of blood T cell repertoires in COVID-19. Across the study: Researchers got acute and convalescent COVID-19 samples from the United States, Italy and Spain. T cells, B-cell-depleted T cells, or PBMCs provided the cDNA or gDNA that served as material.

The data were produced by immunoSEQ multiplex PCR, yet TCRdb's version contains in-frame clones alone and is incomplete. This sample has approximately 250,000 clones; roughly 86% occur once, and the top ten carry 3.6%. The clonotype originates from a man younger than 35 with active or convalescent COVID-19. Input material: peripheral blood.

The CDR3 region has the DNA TGTGCCAGCCACTACGAGCAGTACTTC. As protein: CASHYEQYF. The genes are TRBV5-8 and TRBJ2-7; no clear D. This CDR3 spans 9 amino acids. Looked up from germline, CDR1 is SGHTS and CDR2 is YDEGEE. Trimming shortened V by 7 bases and J by 3 bases, and 2 bases separated the two germline ends. The entire variable domain, with the rest obtained from reference TRBV5-8 and TRBJ2-7, is as follows: EAGVTQSPTHLIKTRGQQATLRCSPISGHTSVYWYQQALGLGLQFLLWYDEGEERNRGNFPPRFSGRQFPNYSSELNVNALELEDSALYLCASHYEQYFGPGTRLTVT.